Below, 27 T cell receptor beta chains from the same sample are listed, as sequenced in a study of cytomegalovirus exposure and HLA in healthy donors. Use of 60 Vbeta and 13 Jbeta primers characterized the PCR. Assay: immunoSEQ multiplex PCR; the TCRdb copy retains only in-frame clones and omits some. The top ten clones hold around 1.4% of a sample with some 170,000 clones, 76% of them seen once. Sequenced sample: PBMCs. The receptors shown here come from a man aged 60 to 69 in good health and CMV-seronegative.

The sample holds a few counts of this clone. The chain is built from TRBV5-1 and TRBJ2-3; a possible D gene is TRBD1 (5 bases). The germline V and J ends were trimmed by 6 bases and 0 bases, with 14 bases remaining between them. CDR1 and CDR2 from the germline V gene are SGHRS and YFSETQ. This CDR3 contains 15 residues. CDR3 sequence reads: CASTLETASTDTQYF. The CDR3 coding sequence is TGCGCCAGCACCCTGGAGACAGCCAGCACAGATACGCAGTATTTT.

Regarding this clone: Different DNA sequences within this sample yield the same CDR3. The rearrangement links TRBV18 to TRBJ1-2, with D uncertain. The CDR3 is 13 amino acids. Between the trimmed V and J ends, which lost 3 bases and 4 bases, there was a span of 9 bases. Germline V lookup: CDR1 KGHSH, CDR2 LQKENI. The CDR3 DNA reads as TGTGCCAGCTCACCCGACGGCGGCTATGGCTACACCTTC. Protein: CASSPDGGYGYTF.

The chain is built from TRBV5-4 and TRBJ2-1, with D perhaps TRBD2 (5 bases). Germline V CDR1 and CDR2: SGHNT, YYREEE (reference sequence). The ends were cut back, 1 base at V and 3 bases at J, with 11 bases in the middle. The CDR3 loop spans 15 amino acids. The CDR3 spells CASSLTATSYNEQFF. The CDR3 DNA is TGTGCCAGCAGCTTGACTGCCACTAGCTACAATGAGCAGTTCTTC.

J is TRBJ1-1 and V is TRBV11-2; maybe TRBD1 (6 bases). Germline V gene lookup returns CDR1 SGHAT and CDR2 FQNNGV. The germline V and J ends were trimmed by 5 bases and 1 base, with 8 bases remaining between them. This CDR3 contains 13 residues. In DNA, the CDR3 is TGTGCCAGCAGCGAACAGGGGAACACTGAAGCTTTCTTT. Encoded protein: CASSEQGNTEAFF.

This clone has just one count. The chain recombines TRBV5-8 with TRBJ2-2; D is ambiguous. This CDR3 is 14 amino acids long. In germline, CDR1 is SGHTS, CDR2 YDEGEE. V was shortened by 2 bases and J by 1 base, with 6 bases between the two germline ends. The CDR3 DNA follows: TGTGCCAGCAGCTTACGACTGAACACCGGGGAGCTGTTTTTT. Translated: CASSLRLNTGELFF.

V is TRBV5-3 and J is TRBJ2-5; D is unresolved. The DNA end lines up better with TRBJ2-7; the J call may be wrong. TRBV5-3 is known as an ORF, though its function is uncertain. The length of the CDR3 is 13 residues. The CDR3 is CARSPRWSYEQYF. The CDR3 region has the DNA TGTGCCAGAAGCCCGCGGTGGAGCTACGAGCAGTACTTC.

The rearrangement uses TRBV5-3 and TRBJ1-4; 8 bases line up with TRBD1. TRBV5-3 is reported as an ORF; its role is uncertain. The CDR3 covers 15 residues. The trim removed 4 bases at V and 3 bases at J, leaving 5 bases unmatched. The CDR3 coding sequence is TGTGCCAGAAGCCCGCAGGGGGCGTCTAATGAAAAACTGTTTTTT. Residues: CARSPQGASNEKLFF.

This chain connects TRBV7-3 to TRBJ2-1, with 8 nucleotides matching TRBD2. Germline-derived CDR1 and CDR2 are SGHTA and FQGTGA. Trimming cost V 0 bases and J 3 bases; bases outside gene matches: 1. This CDR3 contains 15 residues. The CDR3 nucleotides are TGTGCCAGCAGCTTAACCGGGGGGGACTACAATGAGCAGTTCTTC. Translation gives CASSLTGGDYNEQFF.

This chain uses TRBV29-1 with TRBJ2-1, with TRBD1 matching 8 bases. The CDR3 runs 14 residues. V dropped 3 bases and J dropped 4; count of bases not matched to a gene: 5. Germline V lookup: CDR1 SQVTM, CDR2 ANQGSEA. The CDR3 loop is CSVDQGAGYNEQFF. The CDR3 nucleotides read TGCAGCGTTGACCAGGGGGCAGGGTACAATGAGCAGTTCTTC.

This chain links TRBV7-9 with TRBJ2-5; TRBD1 matches 7 bases. The closer fit of TRBJ2-7 to the DNA end suggests the J call may be wrong. The CDR3 is made up of 12 amino acids. CDR1 is SEHNR, CDR2 FQNEAQ, per germline (reference sequence). CDR3 coding DNA: TGTGCCAGCAGCACACAGGGGTACGAGCAGTACTTC. Translated: CASSTQGYEQYF.

The chain is built from TRBV6-1 and TRBJ1-4; possibly TRBD1 for D (6 bases). Trimming stripped 3 bases from V and 7 bases from J, with 15 bases between. Germline CDR1 MNHNS, CDR2 SASEGT. The CDR3 spans 15 residues. In nucleotides, the CDR3 is TGTGCCAGCAGTGATCCCCGTGTCAGGGGTGAAAAACTGTTTTTT. Translated: CASSDPRVRGEKLFF.

The rearrangement links TRBV4-1 to TRBJ2-5; 12 nucleotides align to TRBD2. V lost 0 bases to trimming and J lost 9 bases; unmatched junction nucleotides: 8. Germline V lookup: CDR1 MGHRA, CDR2 YSYEKL. This CDR3 is 16 amino acids long. Here the CDR3 reads CASSQDLASGGAAQYF. CDR3 coding DNA: TGCGCCAGCAGCCAAGACCTTGCTAGCGGGGGGGCCGCCCAGTACTTC.

The rearrangement uses TRBV28 and TRBJ1-3; 7 bases fit TRBD1. The CDR3 totals 13 residues. In germline, CDR1 is MDHEN, CDR2 SYDVKM. The V and J ends lost 6 bases and 8 bases, in that order; junction bases with no gene match: 7. This chain's CDR3 is CASSPGQVYTIYF. The CDR3 DNA is TGTGCCAGCAGCCCAGGACAGGTATACACCATATATTTT.

The chain is built from TRBV7-2 and TRBJ2-1; perhaps TRBD1 as D (5 bases). Deletions cut 1 base from V and 8 bases from J, with 12 bases between. CDR3 size: 14 residues. Germline values: CDR1 SGHTA, CDR2 FQGNSA. The CDR3 protein is CASSLVLRGDEQFF. CDR3 in DNA: TGTGCCAGCAGCTTAGTGTTAAGGGGCGATGAGCAGTTCTTC.

The gene calls are TRBV29-1 and TRBJ1-3; D is unresolved. Trimming took 0 bases from V and 2 from J, leaving 11 bases between them. Germline values: CDR1 SQVTM, CDR2 ANQGSEA. The CDR3 is 15 amino acids. The CDR3 reads CSVEDYYGAGNTIYF. The CDR3 nucleotides are TGCAGCGTTGAAGATTACTACGGAGCTGGAAACACCATATATTTT.

With respect to this clone: This sample includes further DNA sequences coding for the same CDR3. Here the CDR3 DNA reads TGTGCCAGCAGCGTGGCTTCCGGGGGGAACACCGGGGAGCTGTTTTTT. Amino acid sequence: CASSVASGGNTGELFF. The rearrangement joins TRBV9 to TRBJ2-2; D is possibly TRBD2 (6 bases). V was shortened by 2 bases and J by 1 base, with 12 bases between the two germline ends. There are 16 residues in the CDR3. CDR1 is SGDLS and CDR2 is YYNGEE in the germline V gene.

V is TRBV7-2 and J is TRBJ2-5, with D perhaps matching TRBD1 (5 bases). This CDR3 is built from 13 residues. Germline V gives CDR1 SGHTA, CDR2 FQGNSA. Trimming removed 6 bases from V and 2 bases from J, with 10 bases in between. For the CDR3, the DNA is TGTGCCAGCAGTCCAGGGTTACAAGAGACCCAGTACTTC. It encodes CASSPGLQETQYF.

The rearrangement uses TRBV7-9 and TRBJ1-4; 8 bases are shared with TRBD1. Germline lookup yields CDR1 SEHNR and CDR2 FQNEAQ (reference sequence). This CDR3 contains 16 residues. V lost 5 bases and J lost 4; bases outside the gene matches: 9. CDR3 residues: CASSQQGGQLNEKLFF. The CDR3 coding sequence is TGTGCCAGCAGCCAACAGGGGGGACAGCTTAATGAAAAACTGTTTTTT.

The V gene is TRBV11-2, the J gene TRBJ2-3, with TRBD1 identical over 8 bases. Per germline, CDR1 SGHAT and CDR2 FQNNGV. CDR3 length equals 15 residues. V shed 3 bases, J shed 3 bases, and the junction held 5 bases outside the gene matches. The DNA of the CDR3 is TGTGCCAGCAGCTTTTCGGGACAGGAAACAGATACGCAGTATTTT. As protein: CASSFSGQETDTQYF.

The chain joins TRBV5-4 to TRBJ2-7; 9 bases are shared with TRBD2. The germline V gene has CDR1 SGHNT and CDR2 YYREEE (reference sequence). The ends lost 0 bases at V and 1 base at J; junction bases unmatched: 2. The CDR3 spans 15 residues. In nucleotides, the CDR3 is TGTGCCAGCAGCTTGGGCGGGGGGGCTTCCTACGAGCAGTACTTC. It is translated as CASSLGGGASYEQYF.

The rearrangement links TRBV7-8 to TRBJ1-2; tentatively, D is TRBD1 (6 bases). CDR1 and CDR2 from the germline V gene are SGHVS and FQNEAQ. This CDR3 has 15 residues. Trimming removed 4 bases at V and 2 bases at J, with 14 bases between. The CDR3 DNA is TGTGCCAGCAGCTCACGGACAGAGAGCAACTATGGCTACACCTTC. Translating gives CASSSRTESNYGYTF.

The sample holds a few counts of this clone. This sequence joins TRBV18 and TRBJ1-2; 10 bases are a match to TRBD1. Germline CDR1 KGHSH, CDR2 LQKENI. V lost 2 bases and J lost 4; bases outside the gene matches: 7. The CDR3 is made up of 16 amino acids. The DNA for the CDR3 is TGTGCCAGCTCACCATGGCGGGACAGGGGACGCTATGGCTACACCTTC. Encoded protein: CASSPWRDRGRYGYTF. Full variable domain (missing parts from reference TRBV18 and TRBJ1-2): NAGVMQNPRHLVRRRGQEARLRCSPMKGHSHVYWYRQLPEEGLKFMVYLQKENIIDESGMPKERFSAEFPKEGPSILRIQQVVRGDSAAYFCASSPWRDRGRYGYTFGSGTRLTVV.

In its sample, this clone was seen a few times. This chain uses TRBV11-1 with TRBJ1-1; possibly TRBD1 for D (6 bases). Between the trimmed V and J ends, which lost 1 base and 0 bases, there was a span of 6 bases. The CDR3 extends over 14 amino acids. CDR1 is SGHAT and CDR2 is FQDESV in the germline V gene (reference sequence). CDR3 in amino acids: CASSLGTVNTEAFF. Here the CDR3 DNA reads TGTGCCAGCAGCTTAGGGACAGTGAACACTGAAGCTTTCTTT.

The rearrangement uses TRBV11-3 and TRBJ2-5; a possible D gene is TRBD2 (6 bases). The CDR3 has 15 amino acids. Trimming shortened V by 2 bases and J by 5 bases, and 15 bases separated the two germline ends. Germline CDR1 is SGHNT and CDR2 is YENEEA. The CDR3 loop reads CASSLRAIGGETQYF. As DNA, the CDR3 is TGTGCCAGCAGCTTAAGGGCGATAGGAGGGGAGACCCAGTACTTC.

The V and J genes are TRBV25-1 and TRBJ2-3; the D gene is possibly TRBD2 (6 bases). Germline V gives CDR1 MGHDK, CDR2 SYGVNS. The V gene lost 5 bases and the J gene lost 4 bases, with 16 bases spanning the gap. This CDR3 spans 15 amino acids. The CDR3 sequence: CASSSDGGTSDTQYF. The CDR3, as DNA: TGTGCCAGCAGTAGCGACGGCGGGACTTCAGATACGCAGTATTTT.

V is TRBV10-1 and J is TRBJ2-1; D might be TRBD2 (5 bases). This CDR3 has 13 residues. The germline V gene has CDR1 WNHNN and CDR2 SYGVQD (reference sequence). Trimming removed 0 bases at V and 15 bases at J, with 15 bases between. CDR3 bases: TGCGCCAGCAGTGAGTCGAAGAGCGGACCAAGGTTCTTC. It specifies CASSESKSGPRFF.

The chain couples TRBV7-2 to TRBJ1-4, with TRBD1 matching 10 bases. In germline, CDR1 is SGHTA, CDR2 FQGNSA. V shed 1 base, J shed 8 bases, and the junction held 4 bases outside the gene matches. The CDR3 is made up of 15 amino acids. The CDR3 sequence is CASSLGGQGREKLFF. CDR3 nucleotides: TGTGCCAGCAGCTTAGGGGGACAGGGGAGGGAAAAACTGTTTTTT.